This TCR beta chain emerged from a study of CD8 T cells in ankylosing spondylitis. Overall study results and limits: A motif in TCR beta, a set of seven to nine highly homologous variants, appeared characteristic of ankylosing spondylitis blood. According to the report, clones linked to the disease were significantly enriched in matched synovial fluid samples taken from ankylosing spondylitis patients.

This clonotype was recorded a few times. Its specificity is unknown. The V segment lost 6 bases and the J segment 5 bases; nucleotides outside the gene matches: 7. The CDR3 is made up of 14 amino acids. Germline CDR1 and CDR2: SQVTM and ANQGSEA. TCRdb recomputed calls from the 5' RACE reads with MiXCR, one row per CDR3 protein. The sample records about 330,000 distinct CDR3 sequences, 7% to 9% being singletons. This TCR was recovered from a male donor with ankylosing spondylitis. The chain recombines TRBV29-1 with TRBJ2-2; TRBD1 matches 9 bases. The specimen sequenced was blood, either unsorted or a sorted T cell fraction (not recorded which). The CDR3 loop reads CSVSGTGTTGELFF. The CDR3, as DNA: TGCAGCGTCTCCGGGACAGGGACGACCGGGGAGCTGTTTTTT.